A selection of T cell receptor beta chains follows, all from one sample in a study of shared clonotypes between healthy human individuals. Sequencing was performed with immunoSEQ multiplex PCR; in TCRdb, only in-frame clones are kept and a portion is missing. The sample consists of nearly 1 million clones, 76% of them appearing once. The sequenced material came from memory CD4+ T cells sorted from blood. These receptors originate from a man aged 18 to 29 in good health. CDR3s include the opening cysteine and the closing phenylalanine or tryptophan. A D gene is named only where the DNA matches it firmly. Not every row has a clone size; where given, it reads once, few, many or a size class.

v_gene: TRBV6-6; abundance: many; d_gene: NA; j_gene: TRBJ1-1; CDR3nt: TGTGCCAGCAGTTACGGGGTGCCAGCTTTCTTT; CDR3aa: CASSYGVPAFF
v_gene: TRBV11-2; abundance: NA; d_gene: NA; j_gene: TRBJ2-5; CDR3nt: TGTGCCAGCAGCCTACAGGCGCTCCAAGAGACCCAGTACTTC; CDR3aa: CASSLQALQETQYF
v_gene: TRBV7-7; abundance: once; d_gene: NA; j_gene: TRBJ2-1; CDR3nt: TGTGCTAGCAGCTTAGCCCATTCCAATGAGCAGTTCTTC; CDR3aa: CASSLAHSNEQFF
v_gene: TRBV28; abundance: NA; d_gene: NA; j_gene: TRBJ1-4; CDR3nt: TGTGCCAGCAGTACCGTCCAGGAAAAACTGTTTTTT; CDR3aa: CASSTVQEKLFF
v_gene: TRBV4-3; abundance: NA; d_gene: TRBD2; j_gene: TRBJ2-3; CDR3nt: TGCGCCAGCAGCCAGGGGACTAGCGGGAGGTTGACAGATACGCAGTATTTT; CDR3aa: CASSQGTSGRLTDTQYF
v_gene: TRBV4-3; abundance: NA; d_gene: NA; j_gene: TRBJ2-1; CDR3nt: TGCGCCAGCAGCCAAGGAAAGAGCTCCTACAATGAGCAGTTCTTC; CDR3aa: CASSQGKSSYNEQFF
v_gene: TRBV25-1; abundance: NA; d_gene: NA; j_gene: TRBJ2-5; CDR3nt: TGTGCCAGCAGTGACCCCCTGACAGGAATGAAAGAGACCCAGTACTTC; CDR3aa: CASSDPLTGMKETQYF
v_gene: TRBV5-6; abundance: NA; d_gene: NA; j_gene: TRBJ2-6; CDR3nt: TGTGCCAGCAGCTTCGGCGTCTCCTCTGGGGCCAACGTCCTGACTTTC; CDR3aa: CASSFGVSSGANVLTF
v_gene: TRBV9; abundance: NA; d_gene: NA; j_gene: TRBJ2-1; CDR3nt: TGTGCCAGCAGCGTAGTGCCAGGAGGGGTCAATGAGCAGTTCTTC; CDR3aa: CASSVVPGGVNEQFF
v_gene: TRBV6-5; abundance: NA; d_gene: NA; j_gene: TRBJ2-1; CDR3nt: TGTGCCAGCAGAGCCTCCAGGTTCCGAAACAATGAGCAGTTCTTC; CDR3aa: CASRASRFRNNEQFF
v_gene: TRBV15; abundance: NA; d_gene: NA; j_gene: TRBJ2-7; CDR3nt: TGTGCCACCAGCAGGCGGGACACCAAAAGCGCCGAGCAGTACTTC; CDR3aa: CATSRRDTKSAEQYF
v_gene: TRBV5-1; abundance: many; d_gene: NA; j_gene: TRBJ2-6; CDR3nt: TGCGCCAGCAGCCCGCGGGGCCAACTTTACTCTGGGGCCAACGTCCTGACTTTC; CDR3aa: CASSPRGQLYSGANVLTF
v_gene: TRBV14; abundance: NA; d_gene: TRBD1; j_gene: TRBJ2-7; CDR3nt: TGTGCCAGCAGCCAAGGAGACAGGGGCCGGTACGAGCAGTACTTC; CDR3aa: CASSQGDRGRYEQYF
v_gene: TRBV7-8; abundance: NA; d_gene: TRBD2; j_gene: TRBJ2-3; CDR3nt: TGTGCCAGCAGCCGGGGGGCTAGCGGGATAGCTACGCAGTATTTT; CDR3aa: CASSRGASGIATQYF
v_gene: TRBV19; abundance: once; d_gene: NA; j_gene: TRBJ2-3; CDR3nt: TGTGCCAGTAGGTCAGGGAATAGGGTCACAGATACGCAGTATTTT; CDR3aa: CASRSGNRVTDTQYF
v_gene: TRBV11-2; abundance: NA; d_gene: TRBD2; j_gene: TRBJ2-1; CDR3nt: TGTGCCAGCAGCCTTGGCAGCGGGAGGGCCGGTTATGAGCAGTTCTTC; CDR3aa: CASSLGSGRAGYEQFF
v_gene: TRBV7-9; abundance: NA; d_gene: TRBD1; j_gene: TRBJ1-1; CDR3nt: TGTGCCAGCATTAATGGACAGGGGAACACTGAAGCTTTCTTT; CDR3aa: CASINGQGNTEAFF
v_gene: TRBV5-1; abundance: NA; d_gene: NA; j_gene: TRBJ1-5; CDR3nt: TGCGCCAGCAGCTTGGATGCGGGGGGCAATCAGCCCCAGCATTTT; CDR3aa: CASSLDAGGNQPQHF
v_gene: TRBV6-5; abundance: NA; d_gene: NA; j_gene: TRBJ1-2; CDR3nt: TGTGCCAGCAGTTACCTCGACGACAGGTGGGGCTATGGCTACACCTTC; CDR3aa: CASSYLDDRWGYGYTF
v_gene: TRBV18; abundance: NA; d_gene: TRBD2; j_gene: TRBJ2-1; CDR3nt: TGTGCCAGCTCACCACCGGCTAGCGGGAGGGAGCAGTTCTTC; CDR3aa: CASSPPASGREQFF
v_gene: TRBV2; abundance: NA; d_gene: NA; j_gene: TRBJ2-5; CDR3nt: TGTGCCAGCGCTCAAGGGACGGGGGTGGAGACCCAGTACTTC; CDR3aa: CASAQGTGVETQYF
v_gene: TRBV6-1; abundance: NA; d_gene: NA; j_gene: TRBJ2-2; CDR3nt: TGTGCCAGCACCCTGGACAACACCGGGGAGCTGTTTTTT; CDR3aa: CASTLDNTGELFF
v_gene: TRBV7-2; abundance: NA; d_gene: TRBD1; j_gene: TRBJ2-7; CDR3nt: TGTGCCAGCAGCCTGGACAGGGGATCGAACGAGCAGTACTTC; CDR3aa: CASSLDRGSNEQYF
v_gene: TRBV4-3; abundance: NA; d_gene: TRBD1; j_gene: TRBJ2-3; CDR3nt: TGCGCCAGCAGCCAAGACTGGGACAGGGGCACAGATACGCAGTATTTT; CDR3aa: CASSQDWDRGTDTQYF
v_gene: TRBV5-6; abundance: once; d_gene: NA; j_gene: TRBJ1-4; CDR3nt: TGTGCCAGCAGCTTGTCTACCGGACAGATTGAAAAACTGTTTTTT; CDR3aa: CASSLSTGQIEKLFF
v_gene: TRBV25-1; abundance: NA; d_gene: NA; j_gene: TRBJ1-4; CDR3nt: TGTGCCAGCAGTGAAAGCAGGCCCCTTAATGAAAAACTGTTTTTT; CDR3aa: CASSESRPLNEKLFF
v_gene: TRBV6-6; abundance: NA; d_gene: NA; j_gene: TRBJ1-3; CDR3nt: TGTGCCAGCAGTAAAACGCAACAGCGCTCTGGAAACACCATATATTTT; CDR3aa: CASSKTQQRSGNTIYF
v_gene: TRBV5-1; abundance: NA; d_gene: TRBD1; j_gene: TRBJ2-7; CDR3nt: TGCGCCAGCAGCTTGGGCGGACAGGGAGCCTACGAGCAGTACTTC; CDR3aa: CASSLGGQGAYEQYF
v_gene: TRBV29-1; abundance: NA; d_gene: TRBD2; j_gene: TRBJ2-7; CDR3nt: TGCAGCGTCGGACTAGCGGCCGAGCAGTACTTC; CDR3aa: CSVGLAAEQYF
v_gene: TRBV15; abundance: NA; d_gene: NA; j_gene: TRBJ1-5; CDR3nt: TGTGCCACCAGCAGAGGGTCGGCAGGGAGGGAGCCCCAGCATTTT; CDR3aa: CATSRGSAGREPQHF
v_gene: TRBV9; abundance: NA; d_gene: TRBD2; j_gene: TRBJ2-5; CDR3nt: TGTGCCAGCAGCGTAGAGAGCCCAAGCGGGAGGGCGGAGACCCAGTACTTC; CDR3aa: CASSVESPSGRAETQYF
v_gene: TRBV5-4; abundance: NA; d_gene: NA; j_gene: TRBJ1-6; CDR3nt: TGTGCCAGCAGCTCAATACCGGGAGCCCTTAATTCACCCCTCCACTTT; CDR3aa: CASSSIPGALNSPLHF
v_gene: TRBV15; abundance: NA; d_gene: NA; j_gene: TRBJ2-2; CDR3nt: TGTGCCACCAGCAGAGAATTGACTACTCCCGGGGAGCTGTTTTTT; CDR3aa: CATSRELTTPGELFF
v_gene: TRBV6-1; abundance: NA; d_gene: NA; j_gene: TRBJ1-5; CDR3nt: TGTGCCAGCAGGGGGGGGAACCTATGGGAGCCCCAGCATTTT; CDR3aa: CASRGGNLWEPQHF
v_gene: TRBV28; abundance: once; d_gene: TRBD2; j_gene: TRBJ2-1; CDR3nt: TGTGCCAGCACCCTCGGACTAGCGGGAAATGAGCAGTTCTTC; CDR3aa: CASTLGLAGNEQFF
v_gene: TRBV28; abundance: NA; d_gene: TRBD1; j_gene: TRBJ1-5; CDR3nt: TGTGCCAGCAGCGAACAAAGGGACAGTTGGCAGCCCCAGCATTTT; CDR3aa: CASSEQRDSWQPQHF
v_gene: TRBV29-1; abundance: few; d_gene: NA; j_gene: TRBJ1-1; CDR3nt: TGCAGCGTTGAAGGAAACACTGAAGCTTTCTTT; CDR3aa: CSVEGNTEAFF
v_gene: TRBV10-1; abundance: NA; d_gene: NA; j_gene: TRBJ2-5; CDR3nt: TGCGCCAGCAGTGTTGGGGCCCCAGGGGAGACCCAGTACTTC; CDR3aa: CASSVGAPGETQYF
v_gene: TRBV29-1; abundance: NA; d_gene: NA; j_gene: TRBJ2-5; CDR3nt: TGCAGCGTTTCACTAGCTCAAGAGACCCAGTACTTC; CDR3aa: CSVSLAQETQYF
v_gene: TRBV11-2; abundance: few; d_gene: NA; j_gene: TRBJ1-1; CDR3nt: TGTGCCAGCAGCCCTACCCGGGGCCCTTCTTTAGCTTTCTTT; CDR3aa: CASSPTRGPSLAFF